A single sample gave rise to the 21 T cell receptor beta chains below, sequenced in a study of cytomegalovirus exposure and HLA in healthy donors. This PCR relied on a set of 60 Vbeta primers and 13 Jbeta primers. TCRdb's copy holds only in-frame clones and misses some; the assay was immunoSEQ multiplex PCR. The sample yields about 110,000 clones, just under 70% seen once. The sample was PBMCs. Receptor source: a man between 25 and 39 years old in good health and CMV-seropositive.

The chain employs TRBV28 and TRBJ2-3; TRBD2 matches 10 bases. V trimming: 6 bases; J trimming: 2 bases; junction bases outside the gene matches: 14. This CDR3 is built from 18 residues. Germline CDR1 is MDHEN and CDR2 is SYDVKM. The DNA for the CDR3 is TGTGCCAGCAGCACCTTTCCAAGAACTAGCGGGGACACAGATACGCAGTATTTT. It translates to CASSTFPRTSGDTDTQYF.

The chain carries TRBV27 and TRBJ2-1; 7 nucleotides align to TRBD1. Trimming at V came to 5 bases and at J to 6 bases, leaving 10 bases not matched to a gene. Per germline, CDR1 MNHEY and CDR2 SMNVEV (reference sequence). The CDR3 extends over 15 amino acids. The CDR3 spells CASSKQGFSSNEQFF. The CDR3 DNA follows: TGTGCCAGCAGTAAACAGGGGTTTAGCTCCAATGAGCAGTTCTTC.

The CDR3 DNA is TGTGCCAGTAGTGTAAGTTCCTCGGAGGGCTATGGCTACACCTTC. This codes for CASSVSSSEGYGYTF. The V call is TRBV19, the J call TRBJ1-2; D is ambiguous. The CDR3 totals 15 residues. Germline V gives CDR1 LNHDA, CDR2 SQIVND (reference sequence). Trimming removed 5 bases at V and 4 bases at J, with 17 bases between.

J is TRBJ2-3 and V is TRBV5-4; a weak D match, TRBD1 (6 bases). V shed 5 bases and J shed 4 bases, with 20 bases lying between them. Germline V gives CDR1 SGHNT, CDR2 YYREEE (reference sequence). This CDR3 contains 16 residues. The CDR3 nucleotides are TGTGCCAGCAGACCCCATGGGGACAAGGGATCAGATACGCAGTATTTT. Translated: CASRPHGDKGSDTQYF.

This clone was seen a single time. This chain uses TRBV19 with TRBJ2-3; possibly TRBD2 for D (6 bases). V was clipped by 3 bases and J by 2 bases, with 21 bases between them. The CDR3 has 18 amino acids. The germline gives CDR1 LNHDA, CDR2 SQIVND (reference sequence). This chain's CDR3 is CASSIDSGRRRATDTQYF. DNA for the CDR3: TGTGCCAGTAGTATCGATAGTGGGCGGCGGAGGGCCACAGATACGCAGTATTTT.

The rearrangement joins TRBV30 to TRBJ1-1; possible D gene TRBD1, 5 bases. The V end lost 3 bases, the J end lost 1 base, and 9 bases lay between the germline ends. The germline V gene has CDR1 GTSNPN and CDR2 SVGIG (reference sequence). CDR3 length: 13 residues. The DNA of the CDR3 is TGTGCCTGGAGCGCTAGGGGGAACACTGAAGCTTTCTTT. Translated: CAWSARGNTEAFF. Using reference TRBV30 and TRBJ1-1 for the parts outside the CDR3, the full variable domain is SQTIHQWPATLVQPVGSPLSLECTVEGTSNPNLYWYRQAAGRGLQLLFYSVGIGQISSEVPQNLSASRPQDRQFILSSKKLLLSDSGFYLCAWSARGNTEAFFGQGTRLTVV.

This chain links TRBV2 with TRBJ2-7, with TRBD2 matching 14 bases. Germline CDR1 and CDR2: SNHLY and FYNNEI. J was trimmed by 5 bases and V by 8 bases; bases with no gene match: 8. The CDR3 covers 15 residues. CDR3 in amino acids: CASDLTSGGANEQYF. CDR3 sequence (DNA): TGTGCCAGCGATCTGACTAGCGGGGGGGCCAACGAGCAGTACTTC.

The V gene is TRBV9, the J gene TRBJ1-2, with D possibly TRBD1 on 6 matching bases. The germline V gene has CDR1 SGDLS and CDR2 YYNGEE. The CDR3 has 16 amino acids. The germline V and J ends were trimmed by 4 bases and 6 bases, with 22 bases remaining between them. This CDR3 reads CASSPSADRGTHGYTF. For the CDR3, the DNA is TGTGCCAGCAGCCCCTCAGCGGACAGAGGGACCCATGGCTACACCTTC.

The rearrangement uses TRBV2 and TRBJ2-7, with a possible D match to TRBD1 (5 bases). V was shortened by 8 bases and J by 3 bases, with 17 bases between the two germline ends. This CDR3 has 14 amino acids. Per germline, CDR1 SNHLY and CDR2 FYNNEI. Here the CDR3 reads CASSQGKLYYEQYV. The CDR3 bases are TGTGCCAGCTCGCAGGGAAAGTTATACTACGAGCAGTACGTC.

The CDR3 nucleotides read TGTGCCAGCAGCCAAGATATGGGGCAGAACTCCTATGGCTACACCTTC. It codes for CASSQDMGQNSYGYTF. This chain links TRBV4-2 with TRBJ1-2; a weak D match, TRBD1 (5 bases). V lost 0 bases and J lost 4, with 15 bases in between. This CDR3 comprises 16 residues. Germline V lookup: CDR1 LGHNA, CDR2 YNFKEQ.

V usage is TRBV6-5 and J usage is TRBJ1-2; 8 bases line up with TRBD1. Germline values: CDR1 MNHEY, CDR2 SVGAGI. V lost 6 bases and J lost 5; bases outside the gene matches: 8. This CDR3 is built from 14 residues. The CDR3 region has the DNA TGTGCCAGCAGCCCCGACAGGGGCGTTTATGGCTACACCTTC. Amino acid sequence: CASSPDRGVYGYTF.

This clone was picked up a small number of times. The chain is built from TRBV5-1 and TRBJ1-1, with TRBD1 as a possible D gene (6 bases). V lost 4 bases, J lost 5 bases, and 12 bases lay in between. CDR1 is SGHRS, CDR2 YFSETQ, per germline. This CDR3 comprises 13 residues. The CDR3 DNA reads as TGCGCCAGCAGCCCCGTGAGGGGGACTGAAGCTTTCTTT. Translated, it gives CASSPVRGTEAFF.

This chain uses TRBV5-6 with TRBJ2-1; tentative D call: TRBD2 (6 bases). V lost 4 bases and J lost 4, with 24 bases in between. This CDR3 region has 18 residues. Germline CDR1 SGHDT, CDR2 YYEEEE. CDR3: CASSRVHDAGGGYNEQFF. CDR3 sequence (DNA): TGTGCCAGCAGCAGGGTCCATGATGCCGGGGGTGGTTACAATGAGCAGTTCTTC.

The rearrangement links TRBV29-1 to TRBJ1-3; D ambiguous. The CDR3 sequence is 14 residues long. Trimming shortened V by 4 bases and J by 0 bases, and 10 bases separated the two germline ends. CDR1 is SQVTM and CDR2 is ANQGSEA in the germline V gene. This CDR3 is CSVAIGVSGNTIYF. CDR3 in DNA: TGCAGCGTTGCAATAGGAGTCTCTGGAAACACCATATATTTT.

This rearrangement joins TRBV7-9 to TRBJ2-5; 11 positions match TRBD2. This CDR3 contains 16 residues. The germline CDR1 and CDR2 sequences are SEHNR and FQNEAQ (reference sequence). The trim removed 5 bases at V and 5 bases at J, leaving 10 bases unmatched. The CDR3: CASSPVGLAARETQYF. DNA for the CDR3: TGTGCCAGCAGCCCGGTGGGACTAGCGGCGCGGGAGACCCAGTACTTC.

The DNA for the CDR3 is TGCGCCAGCAGCCAAGGGGCCACAGATACGCAGTATTTT. Its translation is CASSQGATDTQYF. The chain recombines TRBV4-1 with TRBJ2-3; D is uncertain. This CDR3 has 13 residues. V lost 1 base and J 2 bases, leaving 4 bases between the germline ends. Looked up from germline, CDR1 is MGHRA and CDR2 is YSYEKL.

The V and J genes are TRBV27 and TRBJ1-4, with TRBD1 as a possible D gene (5 bases). Per the germline V gene, CDR1 is MNHEY and CDR2 is SMNVEV (reference sequence). The CDR3 length is 14 residues. Trimming left V 5 bases short and J 5 bases short, with 12 bases between. CDR3 amino acids: CASSTGGLNEKLFF. The CDR3 bases are TGTGCCAGCAGTACCGGGGGTTTGAATGAAAAACTGTTTTTT.

The rearrangement links TRBV4-3 to TRBJ2-4; maybe TRBD2 (6 bases). Germline V CDR1 and CDR2: LGHNA, YSLEER. Between the trimmed V and J ends, which lost 2 bases and 7 bases, there was a span of 12 bases. CDR3 length: 14 amino acids. The CDR3 nucleotides read TGCGCCAGCAGCCAAATAATTGGGGGGAACATTCAGTACTTC. It is translated as CASSQIIGGNIQYF.

This chain connects TRBV4-2 to TRBJ2-7, with TRBD2 matching over 10 bases. Germline V gives CDR1 LGHNA, CDR2 YNFKEQ. CDR3 length equals 11 residues. The V and J ends lost 9 bases and 4 bases, in that order; junction bases with no gene match: 0. CDR3 DNA sequence: TGTGCCAGTAGCGGGGGGTACGAGCAGTACTTC. Its protein product is CASSGGYEQYF.

The rearrangement joins TRBV11-2 to TRBJ2-3; D is unresolved. Germline V lookup: CDR1 SGHAT, CDR2 FQNNGV. The CDR3 has 15 residues. The ends were cut back, 0 bases at V and 2 bases at J, with 9 bases in the middle. CDR3 region: CASSLEALYTDTQYF. The CDR3 DNA reads TGTGCCAGCAGCTTAGAGGCCCTGTACACAGATACGCAGTATTTT. Filled out from reference TRBV11-2 and TRBJ2-3, the complete variable domain reads EAGVAQSPRYKIIEKRQSVAFWCNPISGHATLYWYQQILGQGPKLLIQFQNNGVVDDSQLPKDRFSAERLKGVDSTLKIQPAKLEDSAVYLCASSLEALYTDTQYFGPGTRLTVL.

The J gene is TRBJ2-1, the V gene TRBV18, with no clear D. The germline V gene encodes CDR1 KGHSH and CDR2 LQKENI. Trimming took 2 bases from V and 0 from J, leaving 11 bases between them. This CDR3 has 16 amino acids. The CDR3 bases are TGTGCCAGCTCACCAATCCTTACGAGCTCCTACAATGAGCAGTTCTTC. It is translated as CASSPILTSSYNEQFF. The full variable domain, rest sourced from reference TRBV18 and TRBJ2-1, is NAGVMQNPRHLVRRRGQEARLRCSPMKGHSHVYWYRQLPEEGLKFMVYLQKENIIDESGMPKERFSAEFPKEGPSILRIQQVVRGDSAAYFCASSPILTSSYNEQFFGPGTRLTVL.